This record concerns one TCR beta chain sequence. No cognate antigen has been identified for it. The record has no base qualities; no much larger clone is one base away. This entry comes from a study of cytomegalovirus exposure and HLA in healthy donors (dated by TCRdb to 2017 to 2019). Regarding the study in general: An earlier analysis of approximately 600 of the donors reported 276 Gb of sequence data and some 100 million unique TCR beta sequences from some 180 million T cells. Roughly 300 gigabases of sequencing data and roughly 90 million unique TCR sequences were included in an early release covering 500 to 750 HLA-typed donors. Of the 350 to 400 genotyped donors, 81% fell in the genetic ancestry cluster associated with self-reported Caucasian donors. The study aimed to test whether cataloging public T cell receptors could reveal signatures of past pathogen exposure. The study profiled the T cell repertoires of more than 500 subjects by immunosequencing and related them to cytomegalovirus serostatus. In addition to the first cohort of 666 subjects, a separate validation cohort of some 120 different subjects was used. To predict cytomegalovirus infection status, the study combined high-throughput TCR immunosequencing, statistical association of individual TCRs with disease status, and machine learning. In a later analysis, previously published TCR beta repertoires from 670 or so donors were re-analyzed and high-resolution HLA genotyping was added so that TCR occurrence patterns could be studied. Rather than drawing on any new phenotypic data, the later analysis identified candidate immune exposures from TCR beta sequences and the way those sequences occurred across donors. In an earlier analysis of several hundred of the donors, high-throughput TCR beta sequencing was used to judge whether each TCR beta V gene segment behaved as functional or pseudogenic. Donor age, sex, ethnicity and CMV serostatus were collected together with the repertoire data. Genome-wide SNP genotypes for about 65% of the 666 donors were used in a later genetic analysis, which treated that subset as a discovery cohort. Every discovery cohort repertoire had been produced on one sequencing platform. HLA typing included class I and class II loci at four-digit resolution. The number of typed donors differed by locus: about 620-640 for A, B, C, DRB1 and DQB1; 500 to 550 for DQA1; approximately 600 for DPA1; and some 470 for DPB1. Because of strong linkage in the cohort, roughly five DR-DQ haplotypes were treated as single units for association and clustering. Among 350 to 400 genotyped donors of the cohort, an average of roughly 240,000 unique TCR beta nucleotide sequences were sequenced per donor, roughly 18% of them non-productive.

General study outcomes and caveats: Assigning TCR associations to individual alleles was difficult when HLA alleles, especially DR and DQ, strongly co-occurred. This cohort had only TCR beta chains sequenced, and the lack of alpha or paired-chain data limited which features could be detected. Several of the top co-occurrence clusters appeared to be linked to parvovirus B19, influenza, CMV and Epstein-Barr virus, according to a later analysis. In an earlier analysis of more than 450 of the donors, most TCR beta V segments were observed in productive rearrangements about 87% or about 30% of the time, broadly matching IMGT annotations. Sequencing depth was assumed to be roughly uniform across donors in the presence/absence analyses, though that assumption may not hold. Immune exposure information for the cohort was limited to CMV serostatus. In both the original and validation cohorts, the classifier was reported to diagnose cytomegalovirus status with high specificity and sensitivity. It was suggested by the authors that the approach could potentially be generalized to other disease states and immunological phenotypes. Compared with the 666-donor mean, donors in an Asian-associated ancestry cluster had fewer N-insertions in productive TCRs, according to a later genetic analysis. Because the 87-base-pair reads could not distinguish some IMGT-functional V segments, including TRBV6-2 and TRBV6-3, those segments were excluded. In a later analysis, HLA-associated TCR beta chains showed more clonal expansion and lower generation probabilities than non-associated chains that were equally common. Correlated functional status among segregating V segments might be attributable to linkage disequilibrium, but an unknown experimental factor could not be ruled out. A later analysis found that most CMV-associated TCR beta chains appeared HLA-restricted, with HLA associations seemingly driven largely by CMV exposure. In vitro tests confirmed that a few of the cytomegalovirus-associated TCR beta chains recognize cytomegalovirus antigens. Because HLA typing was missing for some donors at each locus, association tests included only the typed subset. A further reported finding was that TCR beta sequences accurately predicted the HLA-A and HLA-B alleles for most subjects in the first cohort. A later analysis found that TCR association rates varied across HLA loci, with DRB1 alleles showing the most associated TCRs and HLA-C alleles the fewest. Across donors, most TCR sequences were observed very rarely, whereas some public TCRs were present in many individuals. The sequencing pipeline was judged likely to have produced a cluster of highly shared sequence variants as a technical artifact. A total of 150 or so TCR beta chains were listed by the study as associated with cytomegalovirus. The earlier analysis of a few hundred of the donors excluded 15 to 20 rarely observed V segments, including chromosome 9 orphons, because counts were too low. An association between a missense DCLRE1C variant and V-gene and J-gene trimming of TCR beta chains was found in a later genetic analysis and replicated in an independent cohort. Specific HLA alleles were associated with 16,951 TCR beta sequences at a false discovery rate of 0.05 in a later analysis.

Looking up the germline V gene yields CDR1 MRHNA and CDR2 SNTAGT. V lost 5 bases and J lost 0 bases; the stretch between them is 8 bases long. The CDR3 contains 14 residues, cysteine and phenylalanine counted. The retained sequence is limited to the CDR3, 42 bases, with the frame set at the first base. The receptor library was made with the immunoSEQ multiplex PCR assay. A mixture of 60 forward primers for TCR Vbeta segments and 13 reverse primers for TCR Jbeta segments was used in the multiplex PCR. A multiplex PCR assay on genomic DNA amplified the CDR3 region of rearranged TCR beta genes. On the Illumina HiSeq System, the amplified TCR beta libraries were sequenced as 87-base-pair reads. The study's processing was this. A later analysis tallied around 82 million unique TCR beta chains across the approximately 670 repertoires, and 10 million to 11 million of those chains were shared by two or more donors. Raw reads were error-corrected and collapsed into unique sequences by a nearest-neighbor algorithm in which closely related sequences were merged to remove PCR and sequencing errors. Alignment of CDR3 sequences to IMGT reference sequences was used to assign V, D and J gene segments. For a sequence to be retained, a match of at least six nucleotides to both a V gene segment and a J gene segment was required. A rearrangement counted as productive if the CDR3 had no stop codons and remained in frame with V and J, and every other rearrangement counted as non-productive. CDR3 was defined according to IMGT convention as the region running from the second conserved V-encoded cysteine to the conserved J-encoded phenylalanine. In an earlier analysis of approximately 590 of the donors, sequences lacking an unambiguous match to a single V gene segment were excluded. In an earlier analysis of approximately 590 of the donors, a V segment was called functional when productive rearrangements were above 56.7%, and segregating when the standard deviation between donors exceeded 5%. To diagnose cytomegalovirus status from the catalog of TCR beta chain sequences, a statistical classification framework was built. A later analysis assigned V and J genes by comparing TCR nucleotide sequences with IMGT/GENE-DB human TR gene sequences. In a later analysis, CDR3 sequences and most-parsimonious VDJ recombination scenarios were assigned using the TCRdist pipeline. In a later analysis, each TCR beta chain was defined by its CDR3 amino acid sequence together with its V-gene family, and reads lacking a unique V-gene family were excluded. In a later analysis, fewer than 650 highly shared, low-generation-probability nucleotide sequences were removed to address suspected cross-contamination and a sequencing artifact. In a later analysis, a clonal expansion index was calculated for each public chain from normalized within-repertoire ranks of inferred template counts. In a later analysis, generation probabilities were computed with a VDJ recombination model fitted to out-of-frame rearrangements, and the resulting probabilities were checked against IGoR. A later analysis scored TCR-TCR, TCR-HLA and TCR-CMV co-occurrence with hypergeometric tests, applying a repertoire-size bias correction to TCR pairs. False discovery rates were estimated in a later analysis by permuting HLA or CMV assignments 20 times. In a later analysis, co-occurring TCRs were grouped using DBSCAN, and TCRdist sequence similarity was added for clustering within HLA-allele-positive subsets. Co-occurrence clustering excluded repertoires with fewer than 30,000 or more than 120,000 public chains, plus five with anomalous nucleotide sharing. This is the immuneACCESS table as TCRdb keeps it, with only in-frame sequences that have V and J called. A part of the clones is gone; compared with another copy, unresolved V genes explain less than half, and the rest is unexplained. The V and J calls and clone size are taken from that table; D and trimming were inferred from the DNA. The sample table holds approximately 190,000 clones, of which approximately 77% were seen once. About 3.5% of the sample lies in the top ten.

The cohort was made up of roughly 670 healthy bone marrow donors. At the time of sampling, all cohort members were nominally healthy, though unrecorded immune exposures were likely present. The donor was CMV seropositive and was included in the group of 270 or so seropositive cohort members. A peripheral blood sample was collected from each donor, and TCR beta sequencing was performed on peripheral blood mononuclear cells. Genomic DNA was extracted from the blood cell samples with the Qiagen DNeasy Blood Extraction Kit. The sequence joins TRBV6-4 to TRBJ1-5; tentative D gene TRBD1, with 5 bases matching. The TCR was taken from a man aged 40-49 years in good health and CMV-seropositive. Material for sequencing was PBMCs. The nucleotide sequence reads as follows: TGTGCCAGCAGTCTGGGGGGTAGCAATCAGCCCCAGCATTTT. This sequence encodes CASSLGGSNQPQHF.